This T cell receptor beta chain is drawn from a study of blood T cells in healthy people across ages. Regarding the study as a whole: Possibly, changes in expanded clonotypes were confounded because donor CMV status was unknown. Per-million-T-cell TCR beta diversity fell roughly linearly with age.

A remark on this clonotype: Its antigen is unknown.

This CDR3 is built from 13 residues. The germline V gene encodes CDR1 WNHNN and CDR2 SYGVQD (reference sequence). V lost 3 bases to trimming and J lost 6 bases; unmatched junction nucleotides: 5. With a J-beta primer mix and a sample-barcoded 5' primer, a second PCR ran about 7 to 11 cycles. A tag from a template-switch adaptor with 12 random nucleotides marked each cDNA molecule. TCRdb re-derived calls from the 5' RACE reads in MiXCR, one entry per CDR3 protein. The sample holds roughly 790,000 distinct CDR3 sequences, roughly 47% seen once. Donor samples were obtained from healthy Caucasian individuals from Russia, aged about 6 to 95.

This rearrangement joins TRBV10-1 to TRBJ2-7; 7 nucleotides agree with TRBD1. The sample taken for sequencing was blood. This receptor was taken from a woman aged 60 to 75 in good health. CDR3 region: CASSESRGIEQYF. The DNA for the CDR3 is TGCGCCAGCAGTGAATCCAGGGGGATCGAGCAGTACTTC.